This passage covers 22 T cell receptor beta chains from one sample sequenced in a study of spatial heterogeneity in lung cancer. MiXCR was run by TCRdb on the 5' RACE reads, yielding one entry per CDR3 protein. Of some 110,000 distinct CDR3 sequences in the sample, 9% to 15% were seen once. Time point of the sample: blood at routine non-recurrence follow-up after resection. The authors sequenced whole RNA from tumor, nontumor lung or frozen PBMC without sorting. The sequencing here drew on PBMCs, taken at follow-up. All receptors derive from a male donor with early-stage non-small cell lung cancer.

This clonotype was recorded many times. The chain carries TRBV14 and TRBJ2-3; 9 bases are a match to TRBD1. In germline, CDR1 is SGHDN, CDR2 FVKESK. Losses at the gene ends were 6 bases for V and 4 bases for J; bases not matched to a gene: 5. The CDR3 has 14 amino acids. CDR3 protein: CASSLDRGPDTQYF. Here the CDR3 DNA reads TGTGCCAGCAGTCTGGACAGGGGACCAGATACGCAGTATTTT.

The chain combines TRBV20-1 with TRBJ2-1, with 12 nucleotides matching TRBD2. Germline CDR1 is DFQATT and CDR2 is SNEGSKA (reference sequence). The CDR3 has 13 amino acids. V shed 4 bases, J shed 6 bases, and the junction held 1 base outside the gene matches. CDR3 sequence reads: CSAKGLAGNEQFF. CDR3 nucleotide sequence: TGCAGTGCTAAGGGACTAGCGGGCAATGAGCAGTTCTTC.

This clonotype was seen repeatedly, ten times or more. The V gene is TRBV7-2, the J gene TRBJ2-3; 10 bases are a match to TRBD2. The CDR3 is 13 residues long. Looked up from germline, CDR1 is SGHTA and CDR2 is FQGNSA. Trimming removed 9 bases from V and 2 bases from J; junction bases left unmatched: 2. In DNA, the CDR3 is TGTGCCAGTAGCGGGGGGTACACAGATACGCAGTATTTT. Protein product: CASSGGYTDTQYF. The variable domain in full, completed from reference TRBV7-2 and TRBJ2-3, reads GAGVSQSPSNKVTEKGKDVELRCDPISGHTALYWYRQSLGQGLEFLIYFQGNSAPDKSGLPSDRFSAERTGGSVSTLTIQRTQQEDSAVYLCASSGGYTDTQYFGPGTRLTVL.

This clonotype was detected only a few times. V and J are TRBV4-1 and TRBJ1-1, with D unresolved. CDR3 length: 16 amino acids. The V gene lost 0 bases and the J gene lost 2 bases, with 13 bases spanning the gap. Germline V lookup: CDR1 MGHRA, CDR2 YSYEKL. DNA of the CDR3: TGCGCCAGCAGCCAAGACCGGTTACCCGCCAACACTGAAGCTTTCTTT. Its protein is CASSQDRLPANTEAFF.

The J gene is TRBJ2-4, the V gene TRBV28, with a weak D call TRBD1 (6 bases). Trimming removed 5 bases from V and 7 bases from J, with 18 bases in between. The CDR3 runs 15 residues. Germline V gene lookup returns CDR1 MDHEN and CDR2 SYDVKM. The CDR3 spells CASSPRDGGGNIQYF. CDR3 bases: TGTGCCAGCAGTCCACGGGATGGGGGCGGTAACATTCAGTACTTC.

At least ten counts were recorded for this clonotype. The chain uses TRBV5-5 and TRBJ1-2; D gene ambiguous. There are 15 residues in the CDR3. Germline V gene data show CDR1 as SGHKS and CDR2 as YYEKEE (reference sequence). Trimming left V 0 bases short and J 7 bases short, with 16 bases between. CDR3 coding DNA: TGTGCCAGCAGCTTGGCCCTCCGCCAGGCGGCTGGCTACACCTTC. Residues: CASSLALRQAAGYTF.

Many counts were recorded for this clonotype. The chain links TRBV6-5 to TRBJ2-7, with D perhaps TRBD1 (5 bases). V lost 0 bases to trimming and J lost 3 bases, with 9 bases between them. The CDR3 has 14 amino acids. The germline V gene has CDR1 MNHEY and CDR2 SVGAGI. CDR3 protein: CASSYSPRDYEQYF. As DNA, the CDR3 is TGTGCCAGCAGTTACTCCCCCAGGGACTACGAGCAGTACTTC.

This clonotype was found a few times. V and J are TRBV7-2 and TRBJ2-5; D remains unclear. The CDR3 covers 14 residues. The germline gives CDR1 SGHTA, CDR2 FQGNSA. The germline V and J ends were trimmed by 2 bases and 1 base, with 8 bases remaining between them. CDR3 sequence: CASSLKGSQETQYF. The CDR3 coding sequence is TGTGCCAGCAGCTTAAAAGGGTCCCAAGAGACCCAGTACTTC.

J is TRBJ2-1 and V is TRBV5-6; weak D call: TRBD1 (5 bases). The CDR3 loop spans 15 amino acids. Trimming left V 2 bases short and J 4 bases short, with 13 bases between. Germline CDR1 reads SGHDT; CDR2 reads YYEEEE. The CDR3 region has the DNA TGTGCCAGCAGCTTCGAGCAGGGAACATACAATGAGCAGTTCTTC. It is translated as CASSFEQGTYNEQFF.

This clonotype appeared a few times. This chain connects TRBV20-1 to TRBJ1-1; TRBD1 agrees at 7 bases. The CDR3 sequence is 15 residues long. Per germline, CDR1 DFQATT and CDR2 SNEGSKA (reference sequence). Trimming at V came to 3 bases and at J to 2 bases, leaving 9 bases not matched to a gene. CDR3 sequence: CSARGGTGANTEAFF. CDR3 DNA: TGCAGTGCTAGGGGGGGCACAGGGGCAAACACTGAAGCTTTCTTT.

The V and J genes are TRBV6-5 and TRBJ2-1, with TRBD1 matching over 12 bases. V was clipped by 7 bases and J by 6 bases; unmatched bases: 4. Germline V lookup: CDR1 MNHEY, CDR2 SVGAGI. The CDR3 is 14 residues long. This chain's CDR3 is CASTPGQGANEQFF. The CDR3 bases are TGTGCCAGCACCCCGGGACAGGGGGCCAATGAGCAGTTCTTC.

This chain connects TRBV12-3 or TRBV12-4 to TRBJ1-2; the D is unclear. V was trimmed by 4 bases and J by 6 bases, leaving 15 bases between them. This CDR3 region has 14 residues. CDR3 bases: TGTGCCAGCAGTTCGGTGCTAGAAACGAATGGCTACACCTTC. Translated: CASSSVLETNGYTF.

The genes are TRBV6-5 and TRBJ2-7, with 9 positions matching TRBD1. Trimming cost V 5 bases and J 5 bases; bases outside gene matches: 7. This CDR3 contains 14 residues. Germline V gene sequence: CDR1 MNHEY, CDR2 SVGAGI. CDR3: CASSGGTGRNEQYF. The DNA for the CDR3 is TGTGCCAGCAGTGGTGGGACAGGGCGCAACGAGCAGTACTTC.

This clonotype has more than one count but fewer than ten. CDR3 DNA sequence: TGTGCCAGCAGCTTAAACAGAGCCTCTGGAAACACCATATATTTT. Protein product: CASSLNRASGNTIYF. The chain couples TRBV7-9 to TRBJ1-3, with D unresolved. Germline V CDR1 and CDR2: SEHNR, FQNEAQ (reference sequence). This CDR3 is built from 15 residues. V dropped 2 bases and J dropped 0 bases, with 8 bases sitting between them. The full variable domain, its missing parts supplied by reference TRBV7-9 and TRBJ1-3, is DTGVSQNPRHKITKRGQNVTFRCDPISEHNRLYWYRQTLGQGPEFLTYFQNEAQLEKSRLLSDRFSAERPKGSFSTLEIQRTEQGDSAMYLCASSLNRASGNTIYFGEGSWLTVV.

The table lists this clonotype with many counts. The gene calls are TRBV4-1 and TRBJ2-7, with D possibly being TRBD1 (5 bases). Trimming shortened V by 6 bases and J by 5 bases, and 20 bases separated the two germline ends. The CDR3 length is 15 residues. CDR1 and CDR2 (germline): MGHRA, YSYEKL. In DNA form, the CDR3 reads TGCGCCAGCAGGGCGGTCGGACACTCAAGGAACGAGCAGTACTTC. It translates to CASRAVGHSRNEQYF.

V and J are TRBV13 and TRBJ2-7, with D uncertain. Germline V gene sequence: CDR1 PRHDT, CDR2 FYEKMQ (reference sequence). The CDR3 totals 16 residues. Trimming left V 5 bases short and J 0 bases short, with 17 bases between. The CDR3 DNA reads TGTGCCAGCAGCCCGCCCGGGCTTAGAAGCTCCTACGAGCAGTACTTC. Its protein product is CASSPPGLRSSYEQYF.

The V call is TRBV7-9, the J call TRBJ2-1; TRBD2 agrees at 11 bases. Per germline, CDR1 SEHNR and CDR2 FQNEAQ (reference sequence). V trimming: 5 bases; J trimming: 4 bases; junction bases outside the gene matches: 7. The CDR3 consists of 16 residues. The CDR3 is CASSPILAGGYNEQFF. The CDR3, as DNA: TGTGCCAGCAGCCCGATTCTAGCGGGGGGTTACAATGAGCAGTTCTTC. The variable domain in full, with the rest retrieved from reference TRBV7-9 and TRBJ2-1, is DTGVSQNPRHKITKRGQNVTFRCDPISEHNRLYWYRQTLGQGPEFLTYFQNEAQLEKSRLLSDRFSAERPKGSFSTLEIQRTEQGDSAMYLCASSPILAGGYNEQFFGPGTRLTVL.

This clonotype has only a few counts. The V gene is TRBV29-1, the J gene TRBJ1-3; D is possibly TRBD1 (5 bases). CDR3 length equals 13 residues. In germline, CDR1 is SQVTM, CDR2 ANQGSEA. V lost 1 base to trimming and J lost 4 bases, with 8 bases between them. In DNA, the CDR3 is TGCAGCGTTGAAGGGACAACCGGAAACACCATATATTTT. Translating it yields CSVEGTTGNTIYF.

This sequence joins TRBV12-3 or TRBV12-4 and TRBJ2-7, with TRBD2 matching 9 bases. The length of the CDR3 is 16 residues. The trim removed 4 bases at V and 2 bases at J, leaving 9 bases unmatched. CDR3 in amino acids: CASSSREGVRTYEQYF. The DNA for the CDR3 is TGTGCCAGCAGTTCGCGGGAGGGGGTCAGAACCTACGAGCAGTACTTC.

Ten or more counts support this clonotype. This chain connects TRBV2 to TRBJ2-7; no reliable D call. Germline V gene sequence: CDR1 SNHLY, CDR2 FYNNEI. V was pared by 1 base and J by 3 bases, with 7 bases between. The CDR3 runs to 13 residues. The CDR3 loop is CASSEDTFYEQYF. In DNA, the CDR3 is TGTGCCAGCAGTGAAGACACCTTCTACGAGCAGTACTTC.

The V gene is TRBV6-2 or TRBV6-3, the J gene TRBJ2-2, with D uncertain. V gave up 7 bases and J gave up 7 bases, with 10 bases separating them. Germline V gene sequence: CDR1 MNHEY, CDR2 SVGEGT. There are 12 residues in the CDR3. The DNA for the CDR3 is TGTGCCAGCATTTCCGTGCTCGGGGAGCTGTTTTTT. This codes for CASISVLGELFF.

This clonotype was picked up many times. V gene TRBV20-1 combines with J gene TRBJ1-6; possibly TRBD1 for D (5 bases). This CDR3 is built from 15 residues. V lost 6 bases, J lost 6 bases, and 18 bases lay in between. Germline CDR1 DFQATT, CDR2 SNEGSKA (reference sequence). CDR3 in amino acids: CSAPTAGLRNSPLHF. The DNA of the CDR3 is TGCAGTGCGCCGACAGCCGGGCTCCGTAATTCACCCCTCCACTTT.